This T cell receptor beta chain came from a study of shared clonotypes between healthy human individuals. Overall study findings and caveats: The study sampled only blood, and tissue repertoires likely differ. The generation probabilities recorded for non-shared clonotypes fell below those of clonotypes shared by all four donors.

The donors were all Caucasian adults (living in Nashville, Tennessee). Clones were sequenced by immunoSEQ multiplex PCR, and TCRdb holds only the in-frame ones, with some missing. The table lists about 980,000 clones, 70% to 85% of them singletons, with about 1.5% in the top ten. As for this clone: Its antigen is unidentified.

CDR1 SEHNR and CDR2 FQNEAQ come from the germline V gene (reference sequence). This CDR3 has 15 amino acids. V dropped 3 bases and J dropped 5; count of bases not matched to a gene: 5. The source is a man between 18 and 35 years old in good health. The chain employs TRBV7-9 and TRBJ2-5; 11 nucleotides align to TRBD1. The sample was memory CD4+ T cells sorted from blood. The subset is: CD45RA-negative fraction. The DNA of the CDR3 is TGTGCCAGCAGCTTTCAACGGACAGGGGGCGAGACCCAGTACTTC. Its translation is CASSFQRTGGETQYF. The full variable domain, completed using reference TRBV7-9 and TRBJ2-5, is DTGVSQNPRHKITKRGQNVTFRCDPISEHNRLYWYRQTLGQGPEFLTYFQNEAQLEKSRLLSDRFSAERPKGSFSTLEIQRTEQGDSAMYLCASSFQRTGGETQYFGPGTRLLVL.